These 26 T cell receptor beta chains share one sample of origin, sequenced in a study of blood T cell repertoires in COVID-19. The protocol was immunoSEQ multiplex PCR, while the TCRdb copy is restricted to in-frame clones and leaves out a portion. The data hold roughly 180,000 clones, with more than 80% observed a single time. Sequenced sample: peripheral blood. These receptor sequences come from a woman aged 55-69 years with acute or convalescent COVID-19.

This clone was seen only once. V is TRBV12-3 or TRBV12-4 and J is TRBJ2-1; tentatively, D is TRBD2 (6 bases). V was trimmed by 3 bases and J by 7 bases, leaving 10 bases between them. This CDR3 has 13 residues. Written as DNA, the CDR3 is TGTGCCAGCAGTTTCTCCGGGAGTAATGAGCAGTTCTTC. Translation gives CASSFSGSNEQFF.

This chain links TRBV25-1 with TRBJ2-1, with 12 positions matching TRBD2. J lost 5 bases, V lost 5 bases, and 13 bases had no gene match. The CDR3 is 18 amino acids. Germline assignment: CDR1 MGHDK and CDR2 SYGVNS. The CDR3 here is CASSKSMTSGSPHNEQFF. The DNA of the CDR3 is TGTGCCAGCAGTAAGTCAATGACTAGCGGGAGTCCCCACAATGAGCAGTTCTTC.

CDR3 nucleotides: TGTGCCAGCAGTAAACTGACTAGCGGGCTATACAATGAGCAGTTCTTC. This encodes CASSKLTSGLYNEQFF. V gene TRBV27 combines with J gene TRBJ2-1; 10 nucleotides agree with TRBD2. The V segment lost 5 bases and the J segment 4 bases; nucleotides outside the gene matches: 8. Germline CDR1 MNHEY, CDR2 SMNVEV (reference sequence). The CDR3 has 16 residues.

The CDR3 loop reads CASSLEQGADTQYF. CDR3 coding DNA: TGCGCCAGCAGCTTGGAACAGGGGGCAGATACGCAGTATTTT. The chain employs TRBV5-1 and TRBJ2-3, with 8 bases lining up with TRBD1. CDR3 length equals 14 residues. CDR1 SGHRS and CDR2 YFSETQ come from the germline V gene. V was clipped by 0 bases and J by 4 bases; unmatched bases: 1. Drawing the rest from reference TRBV5-1 and TRBJ2-3, the complete variable domain is KAGVTQTPRYLIKTRGQQVTLSCSPISGHRSVSWYQQTPGQGLQFLFEYFSETQRNKGNFPGRFSGRQFSNSRSEMNVSTLELGDSALYLCASSLEQGADTQYFGPGTRLTVL.

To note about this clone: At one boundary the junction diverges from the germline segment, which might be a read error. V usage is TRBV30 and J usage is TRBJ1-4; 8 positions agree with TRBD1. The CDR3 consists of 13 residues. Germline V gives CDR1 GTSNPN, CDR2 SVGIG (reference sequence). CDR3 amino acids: CAWSLDRVGVMIF. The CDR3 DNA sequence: TGTGCCTGGAGTCTGGACAGGGTTGGAGTGATGATTTTT.

The CDR3, as DNA: TGTGCCAGCAGTGACAACGGACAGGGCTACGAGCAGTACTTC. As protein: CASSDNGQGYEQYF. The gene calls are TRBV2 and TRBJ2-7; TRBD1 agrees at 8 bases. The CDR3 has 14 residues. In germline, CDR1 is SNHLY, CDR2 FYNNEI. Trimming took 3 bases from V and 3 from J; bases not matched to a gene: 4.

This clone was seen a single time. This chain's CDR3 is CASSRYRGITEAFF. DNA for the CDR3: TGTGCCAGCAGTAGATACAGGGGGATCACTGAAGCTTTCTTT. This sequence joins TRBV25-1 and TRBJ1-1; 8 nucleotides match TRBD1. Germline V gene data show CDR1 as MGHDK and CDR2 as SYGVNS. The length of the CDR3 is 14 residues. J lost 4 bases, V lost 5 bases, and 6 bases had no gene match.

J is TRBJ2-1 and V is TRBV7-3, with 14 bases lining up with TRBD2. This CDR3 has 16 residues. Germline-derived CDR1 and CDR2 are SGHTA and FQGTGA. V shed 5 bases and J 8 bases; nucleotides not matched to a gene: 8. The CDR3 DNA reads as TGTGCCAGCAGCCGAGACGGGACTAGCGGGAGACATGAGCAGTTCTTC. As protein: CASSRDGTSGRHEQFF.

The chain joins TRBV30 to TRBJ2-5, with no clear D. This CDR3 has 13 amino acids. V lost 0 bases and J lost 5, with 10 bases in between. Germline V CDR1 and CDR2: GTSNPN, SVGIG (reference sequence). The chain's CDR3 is CAWSVGDGETQYF. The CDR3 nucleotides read TGTGCCTGGAGTGTTGGAGATGGGGAGACCCAGTACTTC.

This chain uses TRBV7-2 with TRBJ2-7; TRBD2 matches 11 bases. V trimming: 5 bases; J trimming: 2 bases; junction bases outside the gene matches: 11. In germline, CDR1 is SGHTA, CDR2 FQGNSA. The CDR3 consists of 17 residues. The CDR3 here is CASSPHVLAGGTYEQYF. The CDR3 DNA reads TGTGCCAGCAGCCCCCACGTTCTAGCGGGAGGTACCTACGAGCAGTACTTC. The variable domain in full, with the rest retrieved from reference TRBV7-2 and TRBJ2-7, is GAGVSQSPSNKVTEKGKDVELRCDPISGHTALYWYRQSLGQGLEFLIYFQGNSAPDKSGLPSDRFSAERTGGSVSTLTIQRTQQEDSAVYLCASSPHVLAGGTYEQYFGPGTRLTVT.

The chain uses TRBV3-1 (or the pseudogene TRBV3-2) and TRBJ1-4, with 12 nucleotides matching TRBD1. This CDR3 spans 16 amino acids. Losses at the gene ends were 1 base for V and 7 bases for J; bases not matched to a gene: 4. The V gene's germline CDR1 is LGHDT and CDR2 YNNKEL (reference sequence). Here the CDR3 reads CASSQGGTGGGEKLFF. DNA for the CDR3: TGTGCCAGCAGCCAAGGCGGGACAGGGGGCGGTGAAAAACTGTTTTTT.

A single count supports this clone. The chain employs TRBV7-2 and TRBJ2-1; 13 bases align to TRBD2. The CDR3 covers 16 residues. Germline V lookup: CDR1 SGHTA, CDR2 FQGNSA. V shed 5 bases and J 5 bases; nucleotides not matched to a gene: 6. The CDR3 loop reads CASSRTSGSANNEQFF. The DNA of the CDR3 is TGTGCCAGCAGCCGGACTAGCGGGAGTGCCAACAATGAGCAGTTCTTC. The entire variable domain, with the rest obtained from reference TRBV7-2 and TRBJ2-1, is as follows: GAGVSQSPSNKVTEKGKDVELRCDPISGHTALYWYRQSLGQGLEFLIYFQGNSAPDKSGLPSDRFSAERTGGSVSTLTIQRTQQEDSAVYLCASSRTSGSANNEQFFGPGTRLTVL.

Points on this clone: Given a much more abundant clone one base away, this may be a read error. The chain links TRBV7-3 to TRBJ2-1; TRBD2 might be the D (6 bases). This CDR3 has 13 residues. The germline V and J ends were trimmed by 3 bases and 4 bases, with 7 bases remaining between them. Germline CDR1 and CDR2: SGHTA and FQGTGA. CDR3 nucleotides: TGTGCCAGCAGCTTGACTAGTTACAATGAGCAGTTCTTC. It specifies CASSLTSYNEQFF.

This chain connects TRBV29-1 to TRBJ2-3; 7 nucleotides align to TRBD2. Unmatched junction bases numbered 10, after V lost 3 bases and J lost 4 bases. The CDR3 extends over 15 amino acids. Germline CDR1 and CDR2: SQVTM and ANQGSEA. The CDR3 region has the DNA TGCAGCGTTGAGGGACTACCAGGACACCCAGATACGCAGTATTTT. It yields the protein CSVEGLPGHPDTQYF.

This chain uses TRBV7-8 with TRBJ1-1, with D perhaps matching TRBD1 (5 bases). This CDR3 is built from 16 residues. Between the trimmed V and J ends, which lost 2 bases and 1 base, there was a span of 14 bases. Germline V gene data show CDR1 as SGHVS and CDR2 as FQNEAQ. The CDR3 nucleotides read TGTGCCAGCAGCTTATGGGGGGATCGGGGGAACACTGAAGCTTTCTTT. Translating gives CASSLWGDRGNTEAFF.

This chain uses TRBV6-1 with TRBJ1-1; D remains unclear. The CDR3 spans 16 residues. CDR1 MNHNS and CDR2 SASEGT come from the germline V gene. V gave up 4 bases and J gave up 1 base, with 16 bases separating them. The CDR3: CASSASAGRQNTEAFF. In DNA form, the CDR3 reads TGTGCCAGCAGTGCCTCAGCAGGTAGGCAGAACACTGAAGCTTTCTTT.

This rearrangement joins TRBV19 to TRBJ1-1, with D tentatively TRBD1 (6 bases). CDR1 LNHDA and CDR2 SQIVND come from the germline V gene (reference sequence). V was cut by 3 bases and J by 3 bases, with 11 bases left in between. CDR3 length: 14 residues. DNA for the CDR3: TGTGCCAGTAGTATTGAAGGGGGAGACACTGAAGCTTTCTTT. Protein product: CASSIEGGDTEAFF. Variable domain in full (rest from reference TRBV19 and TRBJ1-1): DGGITQSPKYLFRKEGQNVTLSCEQNLNHDAMYWYRQDPGQGLRLIYYSQIVNDFQKGDIAEGYSVSREKKESFPLTVTSAQKNPTAFYLCASSIEGGDTEAFFGQGTRLTVV.

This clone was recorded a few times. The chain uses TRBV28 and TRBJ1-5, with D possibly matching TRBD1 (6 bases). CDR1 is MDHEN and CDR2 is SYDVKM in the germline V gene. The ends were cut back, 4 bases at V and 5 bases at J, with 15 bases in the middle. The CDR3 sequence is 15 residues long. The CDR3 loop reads CASSSLQGLDQPQHF. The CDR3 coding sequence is TGTGCCAGCAGTTCACTACAGGGTCTAGATCAGCCCCAGCATTTT.

CDR3 coding DNA: TGTGCCAGTAGGTCGGCAGGATTAGACTATGGCTACACCTTC. This encodes CASRSAGLDYGYTF. The chain employs TRBV19 and TRBJ1-2, with D unclear. The ends were cut back, 6 bases at V and 3 bases at J, with 14 bases in the middle. This CDR3 comprises 14 residues. CDR1 and CDR2 from the germline V gene are LNHDA and SQIVND (reference sequence). The whole variable domain, filled in from reference TRBV19 and TRBJ1-2, reads DGGITQSPKYLFRKEGQNVTLSCEQNLNHDAMYWYRQDPGQGLRLIYYSQIVNDFQKGDIAEGYSVSREKKESFPLTVTSAQKNPTAFYLCASRSAGLDYGYTFGSGTRLTVV.

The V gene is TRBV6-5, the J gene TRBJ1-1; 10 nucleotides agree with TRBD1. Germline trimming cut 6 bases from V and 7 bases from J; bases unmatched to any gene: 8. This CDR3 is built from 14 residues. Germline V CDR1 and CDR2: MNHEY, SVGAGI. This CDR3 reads CASSLGQGTHEAFF. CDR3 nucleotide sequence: TGTGCCAGCAGCCTGGGACAGGGGACGCATGAAGCTTTCTTT.

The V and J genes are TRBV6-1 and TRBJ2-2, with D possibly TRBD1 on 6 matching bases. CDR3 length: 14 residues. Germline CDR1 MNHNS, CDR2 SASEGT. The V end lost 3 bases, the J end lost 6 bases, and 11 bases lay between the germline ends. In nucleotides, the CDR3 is TGTGCCAGCAGTGACCTACAGGGCGCCGGGGAGCTGTTTTTT. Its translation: CASSDLQGAGELFF.

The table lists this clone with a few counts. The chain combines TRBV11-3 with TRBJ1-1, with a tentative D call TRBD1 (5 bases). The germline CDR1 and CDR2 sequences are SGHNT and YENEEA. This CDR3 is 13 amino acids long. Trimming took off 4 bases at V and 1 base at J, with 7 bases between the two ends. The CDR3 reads CASSSTANTEAFF. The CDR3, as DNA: TGTGCCAGCAGCTCGACAGCGAACACTGAAGCTTTCTTT.

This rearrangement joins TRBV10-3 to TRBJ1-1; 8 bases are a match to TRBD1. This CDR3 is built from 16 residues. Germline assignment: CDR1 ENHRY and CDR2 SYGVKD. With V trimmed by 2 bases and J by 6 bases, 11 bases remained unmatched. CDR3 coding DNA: TGTGCCATCAGTGAGCCGAGCAGGGGGCGGACCGCTGAAGCTTTCTTT. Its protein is CAISEPSRGRTAEAFF.

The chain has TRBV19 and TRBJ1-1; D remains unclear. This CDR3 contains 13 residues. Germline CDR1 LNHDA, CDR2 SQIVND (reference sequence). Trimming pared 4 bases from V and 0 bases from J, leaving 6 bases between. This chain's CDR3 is CASSKTVNTEAFF. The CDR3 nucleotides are TGTGCCAGTAGTAAAACAGTGAACACTGAAGCTTTCTTT.

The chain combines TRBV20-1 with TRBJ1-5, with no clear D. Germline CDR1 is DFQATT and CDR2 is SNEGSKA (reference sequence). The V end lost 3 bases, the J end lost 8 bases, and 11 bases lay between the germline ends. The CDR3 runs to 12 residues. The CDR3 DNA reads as TGCAGTGCTAGTAACGGCGGTAAGCCCCAGCATTTT. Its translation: CSASNGGKPQHF.

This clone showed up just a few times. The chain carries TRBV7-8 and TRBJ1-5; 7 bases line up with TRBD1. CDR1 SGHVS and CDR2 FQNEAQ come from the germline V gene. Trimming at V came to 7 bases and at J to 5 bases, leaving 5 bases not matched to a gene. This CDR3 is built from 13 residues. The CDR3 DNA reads TGTGCCAGCAACAGAGACAGGGATCAGCCCCAGCATTTT. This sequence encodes CASNRDRDQPQHF.